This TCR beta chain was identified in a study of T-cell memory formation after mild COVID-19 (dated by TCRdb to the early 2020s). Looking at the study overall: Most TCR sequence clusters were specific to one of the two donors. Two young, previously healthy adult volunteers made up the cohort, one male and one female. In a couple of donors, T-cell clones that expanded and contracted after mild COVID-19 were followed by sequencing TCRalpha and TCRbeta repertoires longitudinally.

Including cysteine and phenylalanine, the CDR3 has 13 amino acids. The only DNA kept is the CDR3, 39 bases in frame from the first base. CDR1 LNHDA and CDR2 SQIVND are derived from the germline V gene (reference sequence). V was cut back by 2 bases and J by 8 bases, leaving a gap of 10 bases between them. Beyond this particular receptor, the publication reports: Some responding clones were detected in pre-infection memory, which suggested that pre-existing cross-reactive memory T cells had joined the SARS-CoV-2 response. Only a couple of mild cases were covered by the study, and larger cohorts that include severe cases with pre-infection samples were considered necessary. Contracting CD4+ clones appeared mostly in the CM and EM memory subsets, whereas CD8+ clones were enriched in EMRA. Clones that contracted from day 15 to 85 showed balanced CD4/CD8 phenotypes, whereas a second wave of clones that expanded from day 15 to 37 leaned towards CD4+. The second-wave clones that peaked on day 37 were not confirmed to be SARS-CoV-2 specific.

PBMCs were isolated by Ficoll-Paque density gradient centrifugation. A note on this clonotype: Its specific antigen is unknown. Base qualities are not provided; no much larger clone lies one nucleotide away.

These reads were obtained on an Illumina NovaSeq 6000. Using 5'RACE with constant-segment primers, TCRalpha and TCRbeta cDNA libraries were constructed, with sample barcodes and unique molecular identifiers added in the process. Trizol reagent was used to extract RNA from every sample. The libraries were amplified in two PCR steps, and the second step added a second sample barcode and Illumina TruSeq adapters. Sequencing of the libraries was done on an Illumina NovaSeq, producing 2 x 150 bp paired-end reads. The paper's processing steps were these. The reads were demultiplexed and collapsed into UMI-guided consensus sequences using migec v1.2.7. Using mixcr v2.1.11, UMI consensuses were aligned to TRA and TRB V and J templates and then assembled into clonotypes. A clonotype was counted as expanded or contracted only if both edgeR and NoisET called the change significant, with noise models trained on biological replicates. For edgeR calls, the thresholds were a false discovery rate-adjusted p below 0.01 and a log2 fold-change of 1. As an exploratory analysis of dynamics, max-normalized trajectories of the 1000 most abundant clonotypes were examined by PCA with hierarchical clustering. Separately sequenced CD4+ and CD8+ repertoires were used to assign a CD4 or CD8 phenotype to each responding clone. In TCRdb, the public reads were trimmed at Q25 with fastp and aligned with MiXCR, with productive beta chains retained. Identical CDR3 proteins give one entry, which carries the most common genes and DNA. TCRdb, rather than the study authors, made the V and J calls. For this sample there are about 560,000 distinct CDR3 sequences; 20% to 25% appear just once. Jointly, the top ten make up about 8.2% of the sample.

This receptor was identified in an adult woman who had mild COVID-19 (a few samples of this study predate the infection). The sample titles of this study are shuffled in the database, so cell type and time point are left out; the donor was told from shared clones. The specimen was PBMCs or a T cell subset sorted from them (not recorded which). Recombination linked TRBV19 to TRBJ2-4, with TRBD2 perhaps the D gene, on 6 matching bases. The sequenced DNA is TGTGCCAGTAGTATATCTAGCGAAGACATTCAGTACTTC. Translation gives CASSISSEDIQYF.